This TCR beta chain was captured in a study of read filtering for tumor transcriptome and immune sequencing (dated by TCRdb to 2020 to 2022). Notes on the research overall: The cohort was composed of some 16 male and 13 to 15 female patients, with a mean age of roughly 61 years and an age range of roughly 45 to 80. Under revised international staging, roughly 8 patients fell into R-ISS I, 15 to 20 into R-ISS II and about 7 into R-ISS III. After DNase treatment, whole-transcriptome libraries were prepared using the TruSeq RNA Access Library Prep Kit. Per sample, about 3.5 to 10.27 million TCR-region mapped reads were obtained with IR-seq, compared with only roughly 85 to 1,300 with RNA-seq. TCR repertoires obtained by targeted immune repertoire sequencing and by bulk whole-transcriptome sequencing performed on the same bone marrow samples were compared. A main aim was a read-filtering strategy for immune repertoire data, specifically whether clonotypes supported by a single read should be removed. The paper as a whole reports these results and caveats: The sorted CD138-negative fraction was a mixed bone marrow immune population, not purified T cells. In IR-seq, single-read clonotypes were around four fifths of clonotypes but approximately 3.2% of total reads; in RNA-seq they were 74.6% of clonotypes and more than 40% of reads. Compared with RNA-seq, IR-seq captured clonotypes at much greater depth and more reliably, and a smaller IR-seq throughput was enough to identify most of the shared clonotypes. When single-read clonotypes were removed, the proportions of shared clonotypes in IR-seq and RNA-seq correlated more strongly.

TCR libraries were constructed from 350 to 400 ng RNA using the Immunoverse kit, and molecular barcoded adaptors covering alpha/delta and beta/gamma chains were employed. TCR library preparation used the same RNA that was used for transcriptome sequencing. An Illumina HiSeq 4000 with 2 x 150 cycles was used to sequence the TCR libraries. In the paper's pipeline: TCR reads were aligned to human V, D, J and C references and assembled into CDR3 clonotypes with MiXCR, including quality filtering and error correction. Clonotype counts and gene usage diversity were analyzed with the tcR package in R. For inspection of raw mapping reads, RNA-seq reads were mapped by STAR aligner version 2.5.3a onto GRCh37 of the human genome. To test how sequencing depth affected the clonotypes detected, IR-seq fastq files were randomly downsampled with Seqtk 1.3. Using fastp trimming at Q25 and MiXCR clonotype assembly, TCRdb reanalyzed the public sequencing data and kept in-frame beta chains. Rows with a matching CDR3 protein are joined into one entry that keeps the most common DNA and genes. Here the V and J calls rest on TCRdb's processing, not on the authors' analysis. The table for this sample lists around 41,000 distinct CDR3 sequences; around 15% of them were counted only once. The ten largest clones take up around 18% of the sample.

Between the V and J ends, shortened by 2 bases and 4 bases respectively, the junction contains 19 bases. CDR1 and CDR2 were assigned from the germline V gene as SGHTA and FQGNSA. The CDR3 goes from the cysteine to the phenylalanine over 17 residues. Only CDR3 DNA is held: 51 bases, read in frame from base 1. Every patient had bone marrow sampled at the time of active disease. Ficoll-Hypaque density gradient centrifugation was used to isolate the bone marrow mononuclear cells. To remove myeloma plasma cells, the cells were labeled with CD138 magnetic microbeads on a MACS separator, and CD138-negative cells were then collected by negative selection. Flow cytometry on an Attune NxT with CD138 antibodies was used to check the purity of the isolated cells. TRIzol reagent was used to extract total RNA, and a NanoDrop spectrophotometer was used to quantify the extracted RNA. Paired RNA-seq and IR-seq were performed on each patient's CD138-negative bone marrow sample.

This clonotype was seen at least ten times. What antigen it recognizes has not been identified. It has no much larger one-base neighbor in the sample; base qualities were not kept. The rearranged segments are TRBV7-2 and TRBJ2-3; D gene: possibly TRBD1, on 6 matching bases. The TCR comes from a donor aged 40 or older with multiple myeloma. Material: a population of CD138-negative cells sorted from bone marrow. This specimen's cell subset or site label, interpreted: bone marrow mononuclear cells depleted of CD138+ plasma/myeloma cells by negative magnetic selection. The CDR3 reads CASSLPLGGRGADTQYF. The sequenced DNA: TGTGCCAGCAGCTTACCCCTAGGGGGACGTGGCGCAGATACGCAGTATTTT. Here the CDR3 is joined to the reference TRBV7-2 and TRBJ2-3 genes, and the full variable domain is: GAGVSQSPSNKVTEKGKDVELRCDPISGHTALYWYRQSLGQGLEFLIYFQGNSAPDKSGLPSDRFSAERTGGSVSTLTIQRTQQEDSAVYLCASSLPLGGRGADTQYFGPGTRLTVL.